This TCR beta chain derives from a study of HIV-infected patients and healthy controls. Reverse transcription used 450 to 650 ng RNA and constant-region primers for alpha and beta. Each of the alpha and beta chains got its own library through chain-specific third strand synthesis with indices. TCRdb processed the 5' RACE reads anew with MiXCR; each CDR3 protein has one entry. The sample has 7,000 to 8,500 distinct CDR3 sequences, about 7.5% seen once. No cell fractionation was done, so the repertoire covers all unsorted peripheral blood T cells. Ten or more counts support this clonotype. The germline CDR1 and CDR2 sequences are LGHDT and YNNKEL (reference sequence). The V end was cut by 4 bases, the J end by 5 bases, with 18 bases between. The CDR3 length is 15 residues.

This material consisted of blood, taken before antiretroviral therapy. The receptor comes from an adult with HIV infection. The chain recombines TRBV3-1 with TRBJ2-7, with a possible D match to TRBD1 (6 bases). CDR3 in DNA: TGTGCCAGCAGCCCTCACCCAGGGGCGCGCGACGAGCAGTACTTC. This codes for CASSPHPGARDEQYF.